Listed here are 14 T cell receptor beta chains from one sample, sequenced in a study of shared clonotypes between healthy human individuals. Naivety among CD8 cells was defined by CD45RO negativity and positive CCR7 selection, thereby excluding terminally differentiated effector memory CD45RA+ cells. Data came from immunoSEQ multiplex PCR; TCRdb stores just in-frame clones and leaves some out. The table has some 1,900,000 clones, about 95% seen once. Material for sequencing was naive CD8+ T cells sorted from blood. These receptors all come from a man younger than 35 in good health.

V gene TRBV5-1 combines with J gene TRBJ2-1; D unresolved. The V gene lost 0 bases and the J gene lost 0 bases, with 7 bases spanning the gap. From germline, CDR1 is SGHRS and CDR2 YFSETQ. The CDR3 contains 15 residues. The CDR3 nucleotides read TGCGCCAGCAGCTTGGAGGTAAGCTCCTACAATGAGCAGTTCTTC. Its translation: CASSLEVSSYNEQFF.

The chain has TRBV28 and TRBJ2-4; D unclear. The V gene's germline CDR1 is MDHEN and CDR2 SYDVKM. The CDR3 extends over 16 amino acids. V was pared by 4 bases and J by 7 bases, with 20 bases between. CDR3 amino acids: CASSSPAEEVSNIQYF. The CDR3 DNA follows: TGTGCCAGCAGTTCCCCGGCAGAAGAGGTTTCGAACATTCAGTACTTC.

The chain couples TRBV15 to TRBJ1-2, with TRBD1 as a possible D gene (5 bases). Germline V gives CDR1 LNHNV, CDR2 YYDKDF (reference sequence). The germline V and J ends were trimmed by 3 bases and 6 bases, with 8 bases remaining between them. The CDR3 runs to 12 residues. The CDR3 DNA reads TGTGCCACCAGCAGCGGGGGTAATGGCTACACCTTC. Protein: CATSSGGNGYTF.

This clone was found a few times. The rearrangement links TRBV20-1 to TRBJ1-2; TRBD1 agrees at 7 bases. This CDR3 region has 11 residues. CDR1 DFQATT and CDR2 SNEGSKA come from the germline V gene (reference sequence). The V gene end was trimmed by 8 bases and the J gene end by 5 bases; junction bases not matched to a gene: 5. CDR3 amino acids: CSRIQGYGYTF. Here the CDR3 DNA reads TGCAGTAGGATACAGGGGTATGGCTACACCTTC.

Remarks on this clone: This sample also contains other DNA sequences that code for the same CDR3. The genes are TRBV28 and TRBJ2-7; tentatively, D is TRBD2 (5 bases). With 7 bases removed from V and 3 bases from J, the gap between germline ends came to 13 bases. Germline V gene lookup returns CDR1 MDHEN and CDR2 SYDVKM. This CDR3 comprises 13 residues. CDR3 bases: TGTGCCAGCAAGACCGGGATAAGCTACGAGCAGTACTTC. Translation: CASKTGISYEQYF.

V usage is TRBV28 and J usage is TRBJ1-5; 7 bases match TRBD1. This CDR3 spans 14 amino acids. J was trimmed by 4 bases and V by 7 bases; bases with no gene match: 7. Germline CDR1 reads MDHEN; CDR2 reads SYDVKM. The CDR3 sequence: CASKEGAGNQPQHF. Written as DNA, the CDR3 is TGTGCCAGCAAGGAGGGGGCAGGAAATCAGCCCCAGCATTTT.

This chain links TRBV7-8 with TRBJ2-7; no definite D call. The germline V gene has CDR1 SGHVS and CDR2 FQNEAQ. With 5 bases removed from V and 2 bases from J, the gap between germline ends came to 13 bases. This CDR3 has 14 residues. The DNA of the CDR3 is TGTGCCAGCAGCCCCTGGACGGCCGCCTACGAGCAGTACTTC. Translation: CASSPWTAAYEQYF.

The chain uses TRBV10-3 and TRBJ2-7; TRBD1 agrees at 9 bases. The CDR3 is 15 amino acids. The trim removed 0 bases at V and 4 bases at J, leaving 4 bases unmatched. Germline loops: CDR1 ENHRY, CDR2 SYGVKD. The CDR3 sequence: CAISESRQGEYEQYF. In DNA, the CDR3 is TGTGCCATCAGTGAGTCCAGACAGGGGGAATACGAGCAGTACTTC.

In regard to this clone: At one boundary the junction diverges from the germline segment, which might be a read error. The V and J genes are TRBV7-9 and TRBJ2-7; maybe TRBD1 (6 bases). This CDR3 is 16 amino acids long. The V gene's germline CDR1 is SEHNR and CDR2 FQNEAQ (reference sequence). CDR3 loop: CASSPSQGQKSYEQCF. The CDR3 DNA is TGTGCCAGCAGCCCAAGTCAGGGACAAAAAAGTTACGAGCAGTGCTTC.

In its sample, this clone was seen once. The chain links TRBV6-5 to TRBJ1-5; 10 bases are shared with TRBD1. V lost 4 bases, J lost 4 bases, and 7 bases stayed unmatched. Germline values: CDR1 MNHEY, CDR2 SVGAGI. The CDR3 has 16 amino acids. The DNA of the CDR3 is TGTGCCAGCAGTTCATTCGGACAGGGGGAGAATCAGCCCCAGCATTTT. Its translation is CASSSFGQGENQPQHF.

This rearrangement joins TRBV11-2 to TRBJ2-7; tentative D call: TRBD2 (6 bases). Trimming stripped 1 base from V and 6 bases from J, with 16 bases between. Per the germline V gene, CDR1 is SGHAT and CDR2 is FQNNGV. The CDR3 loop spans 15 amino acids. CDR3 in amino acids: CASSLVRDFGVEQYF. The CDR3 bases are TGTGCCAGCAGCTTAGTAAGGGACTTTGGGGTCGAGCAGTACTTC.

The rearrangement uses TRBV19 and TRBJ2-7, with 8 bases matching TRBD1. The CDR3 loop spans 14 amino acids. V lost 6 bases to trimming and J lost 6 bases; unmatched junction nucleotides: 10. From germline, CDR1 is LNHDA and CDR2 SQIVND (reference sequence). The CDR3, as DNA: TGTGCCAGTAGCCCGGGACAGGTTTTAGGCGAGCAGTACTTC. Protein sequence: CASSPGQVLGEQYF.

The V call is TRBV9, the J call TRBJ1-1, with a weak D call TRBD1 (5 bases). Germline CDR1 is SGDLS and CDR2 is YYNGEE. With 3 bases removed from V and 5 bases from J, the gap between germline ends came to 11 bases. The CDR3 loop spans 13 amino acids. For the CDR3, the DNA is TGTGCCAGCAGCGATGGGTGGGGGACTGAAGCTTTCTTT. It yields the protein CASSDGWGTEAFF.

The V gene is TRBV15, the J gene TRBJ2-5; D is ambiguous. The CDR3 length is 13 residues. Germline V lookup: CDR1 LNHNV, CDR2 YYDKDF (reference sequence). Between the trimmed V and J ends, which lost 5 bases and 2 bases, there was a span of 9 bases. CDR3 amino acids: CATSGVVQETQYF. The DNA for the CDR3 is TGTGCCACCAGCGGAGTAGTTCAAGAGACCCAGTACTTC.